This is a list of T cell receptor beta chains from one sample in a study of blood T cells in healthy people across ages. TCRdb analysed the 5' RACE reads with MiXCR anew, one entry per CDR3 protein. The profile covers 1.5 million to 2 million distinct CDR3 sequences, with over 25% appearing a single time and roughly 8% taken by the ten largest. The material sequenced was blood. Every receptor here comes from a woman aged 25 to 45 in good health. Each CDR3 is given without its conserved first and last residue. D genes are given only for firm matches. Only part of the rows carry a size: once, few, many, or a class if the clone is expanded.

TRBD1 | . | TRBJ1-2 | TRBV6-2/TRBV6-3 | ASSYGTGAMYGYT
. | few | TRBJ1-1 | TRBV10-3 | AIRVTAGADEAF
TRBD2 | . | TRBJ2-3 | TRBV20-1 | SAPKSGMNTDTQY
. | . | TRBJ2-1 | TRBV18 | ASCDLAAGTNNEQF
TRBD2 | . | . | TRBV5-1 | ASSPGTSGSVYEQY
TRBD2 | few | TRBJ2-3 | TRBV4-1 | ASSQVFAGGSDTQY
TRBD1 | few | TRBJ2-7 | TRBV12-3/TRBV12-4 | ASSDNRGDEQY
. | . | TRBJ2-3 | TRBV12-3/TRBV12-4 | ASSQLASTDTQY
. | . | TRBJ1-2 | TRBV28 | ACSSGTPTNYGYT
TRBD1 | . | TRBJ2-5 | TRBV6-6 | ASSTDRGLSQRETQY
. | . | TRBJ2-1 | TRBV5-1 | ASSKDYSQNEQF
TRBD1 | . | TRBJ2-6 | TRBV7-6 | ASSLRTGGANVLT
. | few | TRBJ2-1 | TRBV14 | ASSQLLGRERDEQF
TRBD1 | . | TRBJ1-4 | TRBV2 | ASTLNRGPNEKLF
TRBD2 | few | TRBJ2-7 | TRBV10-3 | AIRAGTGTSGGAQY
. | few | TRBJ1-4 | TRBV10-3 | AISVLPGEELF
. | many | TRBJ2-7 | TRBV10-3 | ATGTVSYEQY